This TCR beta chain was found in a study of post-analysis software for immune sequencing data. About the research overall: The courses of disease that were included comprised relapsing-remitting, secondary progressive and progressive-relapsing multiple sclerosis.

TCR beta cDNA libraries had unique molecular identifiers. TCRdb reprocessed the PCR reads with MiXCR, giving one entry per CDR3 protein. The sample has fewer than 850,000 distinct CDR3 sequences, around 42% seen once. V lost 5 bases, J lost 5 bases, and 12 bases stayed unmatched. Germline CDR1 LGHNA, CDR2 YSLEER. CDR3 length: 16 residues. General study findings and limits: Compared with controls, patients had more of roughly five TRBV segments, including TRBV5-6, TRBV5-1 and TRBV20-1. Versus controls, multiple sclerosis patients showed significantly lower diversity (normalized Chao1).

For this clonotype: Its antigen is unidentified.

The receptor comes from a girl aged 10 to 17 with multiple sclerosis. The chain is built from TRBV4-3 and TRBJ2-1, with 7 bases matching TRBD2. The material sequenced was blood. CDR3 sequence reads: CASSVRGEGINNEQFF. The CDR3 DNA is TGCGCCAGCAGCGTCCGAGGGGAGGGGATCAACAATGAGCAGTTCTTC.